The 29 T cell receptor beta chains presented below share a single source sample, sequenced in a study of blood T cells in healthy people across ages. A second PCR, run for about 7 to 12 cycles, used a sample-barcoded 5' primer plus a J-beta primer mix. TCRdb analysed the 5' RACE reads with MiXCR anew, one entry per CDR3 protein. The sample has 1.5 million to 2 million distinct CDR3 sequences, roughly 49% seen once. Sequences were obtained from blood. The origin of the receptors is a woman aged 40 to 50 in good health.

The chain carries TRBV5-1 and TRBJ2-5; a weak D match, TRBD2 (6 bases). This CDR3 has 15 residues. Trimming pared 4 bases from V and 2 bases from J, leaving 15 bases between. Germline-derived CDR1 and CDR2 are SGHRS and YFSETQ. CDR3 region: CASSGRRGEQETQYF. The CDR3 DNA is TGCGCCAGCAGCGGGAGACGCGGGGAGCAAGAGACCCAGTACTTC.

CDR3 loop: CSARGLAGGPGTQYF. The CDR3, as DNA: TGCAGTGCTAGAGGACTAGCGGGGGGGCCTGGTACGCAGTATTTT. J is TRBJ2-3 and V is TRBV20-1, with 14 positions matching TRBD2. The CDR3 loop spans 15 amino acids. The J segment lost 8 bases and the V segment lost 1 base, leaving 5 bases of the junction unmatched. Germline assignment: CDR1 DFQATT and CDR2 SNEGSKA (reference sequence).

The rearrangement links TRBV20-1 to TRBJ2-5; 7 bases match TRBD1. Germline V CDR1 and CDR2: DFQATT, SNEGSKA (reference sequence). Losses at the gene ends were 0 bases for V and 1 base for J; bases not matched to a gene: 11. The CDR3 loop spans 17 amino acids. CDR3 nucleotides: TGCAGTGCTAGAGATGGCTTAGGGGGCGACCTCCAAGAGACCCAGTACTTC. Translated, it gives CSARDGLGGDLQETQYF.

This clonotype was detected only a few times. The gene calls are TRBV7-2 and TRBJ1-5, with a weak D call TRBD1 (5 bases). The CDR3 totals 13 residues. From germline, CDR1 is SGHTA and CDR2 FQGNSA. The germline V and J ends were trimmed by 3 bases and 5 bases, with 8 bases remaining between them. The CDR3 region is CASSFMGDQPQHF. The CDR3 DNA follows: TGTGCCAGCAGCTTTATGGGGGATCAGCCCCAGCATTTT.

Turning to this clonotype: At one of its ends the junction is not consistent with the germline gene, which may arise from a read error. The V call is TRBV19, the J call TRBJ2-3; 11 positions agree with TRBD1. CDR1 is LNHDA and CDR2 is SQIVND in the germline V gene (reference sequence). The CDR3 consists of 16 residues. DNA for the CDR3: TGTGCTAGTAGTATGCTAGGACAGGGGGCCACAGATACGCAGTATTTT. Residues: CASSMLGQGATDTQYF.

This sequence joins TRBV6-6 and TRBJ1-4; D is ambiguous. Germline CDR1 MNHNY, CDR2 SVGAGI (reference sequence). The CDR3 totals 10 residues. With 9 bases removed from V and 5 bases from J, the gap between germline ends came to 4 bases. CDR3 sequence reads: CASLNEKLFF. For the CDR3, the DNA is TGTGCCAGTCTCAATGAAAAACTGTTTTTT.

The table lists this clonotype with a count of one. The rearrangement uses TRBV28 and TRBJ2-5; 12 nucleotides line up with TRBD2. This CDR3 is 17 amino acids long. CDR1 is MDHEN and CDR2 is SYDVKM in the germline V gene. Germline trimming cut 1 base from V and 3 bases from J; bases unmatched to any gene: 6. Written as DNA, the CDR3 is TGTGCCAGCAGTTTATCTCGGACTAGCGGGGCTAAAGAGACCCAGTACTTC. Its translation is CASSLSRTSGAKETQYF. Using reference TRBV28 and TRBJ2-5 for the parts outside the CDR3, the full variable domain is DVKVTQSSRYLVKRTGEKVFLECVQDMDHENMFWYRQDPGLGLRLIYFSYDVKMKEKGDIPEGYSVSREKKERFSLILESASTNQTSMYLCASSLSRTSGAKETQYFGPGTRLLVL.

There are a few counts of this clonotype. The chain carries TRBV4-2 and TRBJ2-4; TRBD1 matches 7 bases. The CDR3 loop spans 17 amino acids. Losses at the gene ends were 3 bases for V and 1 base for J; bases not matched to a gene: 9. Germline V CDR1 and CDR2: LGHNA, YNFKEQ. The CDR3 sequence is CASSQGHDRVAKNIQYF. As DNA, the CDR3 is TGTGCCAGCAGCCAGGGCCACGACAGGGTGGCCAAAAACATTCAGTACTTC.

The chain recombines TRBV9 with TRBJ2-5, with a tentative D call TRBD2 (5 bases). Germline V gives CDR1 SGDLS, CDR2 YYNGEE. The length of the CDR3 is 14 residues. Trimming took 0 bases from V and 6 from J, leaving 12 bases between them. The CDR3 sequence: CASSVEALDKTQYF. In nucleotides, the CDR3 is TGTGCCAGCAGCGTAGAAGCACTAGATAAGACCCAGTACTTC.

This chain uses TRBV13 with TRBJ1-1; 7 bases are shared with TRBD1. The CDR3 covers 16 residues. Germline-derived CDR1 and CDR2 are PRHDT and FYEKMQ (reference sequence). V shed 6 bases and J 0 bases; nucleotides not matched to a gene: 10. The CDR3 here is CASSHRGPAMNTEAFF. CDR3 DNA: TGTGCCAGCAGTCACAGGGGACCAGCCATGAACACTGAAGCTTTCTTT.

This clonotype was detected once. CDR3 in DNA: TGTGCCAGCAGCCAAGAATCGTGGACCCAGTACTTC. It codes for CASSQESWTQYF. The gene calls are TRBV3-1 and TRBJ2-5; the D is unclear. This CDR3 region has 12 residues. Germline values: CDR1 LGHDT, CDR2 YNNKEL (reference sequence). Trimming took off 0 bases at V and 7 bases at J, with 6 bases between the two ends.

V and J are TRBV6-5 and TRBJ1-5; 7 bases map to TRBD1. V shed 5 bases, J shed 1 base, and the junction held 8 bases outside the gene matches. Germline lookup yields CDR1 MNHEY and CDR2 SVGAGI. The length of the CDR3 is 16 residues. CDR3 sequence (DNA): TGTGCCAGCAGTAAACGGGGACAGCTAAGCAATCAGCCCCAGCATTTT. Translation gives CASSKRGQLSNQPQHF.

J is TRBJ1-1 and V is TRBV6-6; D uncertain. V was pared by 5 bases and J by 3 bases, with 16 bases between. The CDR3 runs to 15 residues. Germline V gives CDR1 MNHNY, CDR2 SVGAGI (reference sequence). The CDR3 is CASSKTPNGDTEAFF. The CDR3 DNA reads as TGTGCCAGCAGTAAGACACCTAACGGGGACACTGAAGCTTTCTTT.

V and J are TRBV11-2 and TRBJ2-1; D unresolved. V was pared by 6 bases and J by 3 bases, with 9 bases between. This CDR3 contains 13 residues. Germline CDR1 SGHAT, CDR2 FQNNGV. CDR3 in amino acids: CASRWAHYNEQFF. DNA of the CDR3: TGTGCCAGCAGATGGGCCCACTACAATGAGCAGTTCTTC.

This clonotype showed up just a few times. The gene calls are TRBV4-3 and TRBJ2-7; D remains ambiguous. Between the trimmed V and J ends, which lost 1 base and 1 base, there was a span of 11 bases. There are 15 residues in the CDR3. Per germline, CDR1 LGHNA and CDR2 YSLEER. In DNA, the CDR3 is TGCGCCAGCAGCCAAGTTGTTTCGAGTTCCTACGAGCAGTACTTC. Translated, it gives CASSQVVSSSYEQYF.

V gene TRBV25-1 combines with J gene TRBJ2-1; D unclear. Germline V gene data show CDR1 as MGHDK and CDR2 as SYGVNS. V dropped 1 base and J dropped 6 bases, with 10 bases sitting between them. This CDR3 has 14 amino acids. The CDR3 loop is CASSEFTVGNEQFF. The CDR3 nucleotides read TGTGCCAGCAGTGAATTCACGGTGGGCAATGAGCAGTTCTTC.

The chain is built from TRBV4-2 and TRBJ1-2, with no clear D. Germline V CDR1 and CDR2: LGHNA, YNFKEQ. There are 16 residues in the CDR3. The ends were cut back, 0 bases at V and 0 bases at J, with 11 bases in the middle. CDR3 protein: CASSQDTNRANYGYTF. In nucleotides, the CDR3 is TGTGCCAGCAGCCAAGATACAAACAGAGCTAACTATGGCTACACCTTC.

The chain joins TRBV5-1 to TRBJ2-1, with 10 positions matching TRBD2. The germline V gene encodes CDR1 SGHRS and CDR2 YFSETQ. J gave up 9 bases and V 0 bases, and 6 bases lay outside the gene matches. CDR3 length: 15 amino acids. In nucleotides, the CDR3 is TGCGCCAGCAGCTTGGATAAGCGGGGGGGGGGTGAGCAGTTCTTC. Protein sequence: CASSLDKRGGGEQFF.

The chain links TRBV6-5 to TRBJ2-5; TRBD1 matches 9 bases. With the DNA end fitting TRBJ2-7 better, the J assignment may be wrong. CDR1 and CDR2 from the germline V gene are MNHEY and SVGAGI. The length of the CDR3 is 15 residues. The CDR3, as DNA: TGTGCCAGCAGTTACTCTGACAGGGGGTGGTACGAGCAGTACTTC. Protein sequence: CASSYSDRGWYEQYF.

CDR3 nucleotide sequence: TGCAGTGGGAGGAGGAACTATGGCTACACCTTC. Protein: CSGRRNYGYTF. V gene TRBV20-1 combines with J gene TRBJ1-2; D ambiguous. The CDR3 spans 11 residues. Germline CDR1 DFQATT, CDR2 SNEGSKA (reference sequence). Trimming cost V 7 bases and J 2 bases, with 8 bases left between them.

The chain is built from TRBV29-1 and TRBJ2-1; 8 bases agree with TRBD2. The V segment lost 2 bases and the J segment 8 bases; nucleotides outside the gene matches: 2. This CDR3 has 12 residues. CDR1 and CDR2 (germline): SQVTM, ANQGSEA. The CDR3 loop is CSVERGGYEQFF. CDR3 DNA: TGCAGCGTTGAACGGGGGGGTTATGAGCAGTTCTTC.

This clonotype was found a few times. CDR3 region: CSARDPTSGGYGGYEQYF. In nucleotides, the CDR3 is TGCAGTGCTAGAGATCCGACTAGCGGGGGGTACGGGGGCTACGAGCAGTACTTC. The chain couples TRBV20-1 to TRBJ2-7; 13 nucleotides line up with TRBD2. Losses at the gene ends were 0 bases for V and 3 bases for J; bases not matched to a gene: 11. The CDR3 is 18 amino acids. The V gene's germline CDR1 is DFQATT and CDR2 SNEGSKA (reference sequence).

This chain connects TRBV10-3 to TRBJ1-1, with TRBD1 matching over 9 bases. CDR1 is ENHRY, CDR2 SYGVKD, per germline. This CDR3 is 13 amino acids long. V gave up 6 bases and J gave up 3 bases; unmatched junction bases: 2. CDR3: CAISWTGDTEAFF. CDR3 in DNA: TGTGCCATCAGCTGGACAGGGGACACTGAAGCTTTCTTT.

Here the CDR3 reads CASSAEKGPGTEAFF. CDR3 coding DNA: TGTGCCAGCAGCGCCGAGAAGGGCCCGGGCACTGAAGCTTTCTTT. The chain has TRBV9 and TRBJ1-1; D remains ambiguous. The length of the CDR3 is 15 residues. With 3 bases removed from V and 4 bases from J, the gap between germline ends came to 16 bases. Germline CDR1 reads SGDLS; CDR2 reads YYNGEE.

The V call is TRBV13, the J call TRBJ1-2; D is undetermined. V was shortened by 1 base and J by 4 bases, with 7 bases between the two germline ends. Germline CDR1 and CDR2: PRHDT and FYEKMQ (reference sequence). The CDR3 loop spans 13 amino acids. As DNA, the CDR3 is TGTGCCAGCAGCTTAGTGCCGTTCTATGGCTACACCTTC. It codes for CASSLVPFYGYTF.

In its sample, this clonotype was seen a few times. The rearrangement uses TRBV5-1 and TRBJ2-7; D gene uncertain. This CDR3 is 13 amino acids long. The germline V and J ends were trimmed by 2 bases and 7 bases, with 13 bases remaining between them. Germline V gene data show CDR1 as SGHRS and CDR2 as YFSETQ. The CDR3 protein is CASSFSAAGEQYF. CDR3 bases: TGCGCCAGCAGCTTCTCAGCCGCCGGGGAGCAGTACTTC.

This chain uses TRBV5-1 with TRBJ2-7, with 10 bases identical to TRBD2. The CDR3 runs to 18 residues. In germline, CDR1 is SGHRS, CDR2 YFSETQ. Germline trimming cut 4 bases from V and 0 bases from J; bases unmatched to any gene: 13. CDR3 sequence reads: CASSPWGLAGENSYEQYF. DNA for the CDR3: TGCGCCAGCAGCCCCTGGGGGCTAGCGGGGGAAAACTCCTACGAGCAGTACTTC.

V and J are TRBV5-1 and TRBJ2-1, with unresolved D. This CDR3 has 12 residues. Deletions cut 1 base from V and 10 bases from J, with 9 bases between. The germline V gene encodes CDR1 SGHRS and CDR2 YFSETQ. The CDR3 here is CASSLFSSEQFF. CDR3 DNA: TGCGCCAGCAGCTTGTTTTCGTCGGAGCAGTTCTTC.

This chain uses TRBV4-1 with TRBJ2-7, with 8 bases aligning to TRBD2. The trim removed 4 bases at V and 6 bases at J, leaving 5 bases unmatched. This CDR3 has 13 amino acids. CDR1 and CDR2 from the germline V gene are MGHRA and YSYEKL. CDR3 DNA: TGCGCCAGCAGCCCGGGTACTAGCGGCGAGCAGTACTTC. Its protein is CASSPGTSGEQYF.